This T cell receptor (beta chain) was sequenced during a study of blood T cell repertoires in COVID-19. Study-level background: Acute and convalescent COVID-19 samples came from the United States, Italy and Spain.

Enrolled through a virtual design, the participants were between roughly 18 and 100 years of age and came from roughly 22 US areas. The CDR3 is 13 amino acids. Germline V gene lookup returns CDR1 LNHDA and CDR2 SQIVND (reference sequence). V was trimmed by 1 base and J by 7 bases, leaving 7 bases between them. Sequencing used immunoSEQ multiplex PCR; TCRdb keeps in-frame clones, though not all of them. Here the sample spans approximately 440,000 clones, about nine tenths being singletons. The sequencing input was PBMCs or T cells enriched from blood (not recorded which). The V and J genes are TRBV19 and TRBJ1-4, with D possibly TRBD1 on 6 matching bases. This receptor was identified in a woman under 30 who had recovered from COVID-19. CDR3 sequence (DNA): TGTGCCAGTAGTATAGTACAGGGTGAAAAACTGTTTTTT. It encodes CASSIVQGEKLFF.